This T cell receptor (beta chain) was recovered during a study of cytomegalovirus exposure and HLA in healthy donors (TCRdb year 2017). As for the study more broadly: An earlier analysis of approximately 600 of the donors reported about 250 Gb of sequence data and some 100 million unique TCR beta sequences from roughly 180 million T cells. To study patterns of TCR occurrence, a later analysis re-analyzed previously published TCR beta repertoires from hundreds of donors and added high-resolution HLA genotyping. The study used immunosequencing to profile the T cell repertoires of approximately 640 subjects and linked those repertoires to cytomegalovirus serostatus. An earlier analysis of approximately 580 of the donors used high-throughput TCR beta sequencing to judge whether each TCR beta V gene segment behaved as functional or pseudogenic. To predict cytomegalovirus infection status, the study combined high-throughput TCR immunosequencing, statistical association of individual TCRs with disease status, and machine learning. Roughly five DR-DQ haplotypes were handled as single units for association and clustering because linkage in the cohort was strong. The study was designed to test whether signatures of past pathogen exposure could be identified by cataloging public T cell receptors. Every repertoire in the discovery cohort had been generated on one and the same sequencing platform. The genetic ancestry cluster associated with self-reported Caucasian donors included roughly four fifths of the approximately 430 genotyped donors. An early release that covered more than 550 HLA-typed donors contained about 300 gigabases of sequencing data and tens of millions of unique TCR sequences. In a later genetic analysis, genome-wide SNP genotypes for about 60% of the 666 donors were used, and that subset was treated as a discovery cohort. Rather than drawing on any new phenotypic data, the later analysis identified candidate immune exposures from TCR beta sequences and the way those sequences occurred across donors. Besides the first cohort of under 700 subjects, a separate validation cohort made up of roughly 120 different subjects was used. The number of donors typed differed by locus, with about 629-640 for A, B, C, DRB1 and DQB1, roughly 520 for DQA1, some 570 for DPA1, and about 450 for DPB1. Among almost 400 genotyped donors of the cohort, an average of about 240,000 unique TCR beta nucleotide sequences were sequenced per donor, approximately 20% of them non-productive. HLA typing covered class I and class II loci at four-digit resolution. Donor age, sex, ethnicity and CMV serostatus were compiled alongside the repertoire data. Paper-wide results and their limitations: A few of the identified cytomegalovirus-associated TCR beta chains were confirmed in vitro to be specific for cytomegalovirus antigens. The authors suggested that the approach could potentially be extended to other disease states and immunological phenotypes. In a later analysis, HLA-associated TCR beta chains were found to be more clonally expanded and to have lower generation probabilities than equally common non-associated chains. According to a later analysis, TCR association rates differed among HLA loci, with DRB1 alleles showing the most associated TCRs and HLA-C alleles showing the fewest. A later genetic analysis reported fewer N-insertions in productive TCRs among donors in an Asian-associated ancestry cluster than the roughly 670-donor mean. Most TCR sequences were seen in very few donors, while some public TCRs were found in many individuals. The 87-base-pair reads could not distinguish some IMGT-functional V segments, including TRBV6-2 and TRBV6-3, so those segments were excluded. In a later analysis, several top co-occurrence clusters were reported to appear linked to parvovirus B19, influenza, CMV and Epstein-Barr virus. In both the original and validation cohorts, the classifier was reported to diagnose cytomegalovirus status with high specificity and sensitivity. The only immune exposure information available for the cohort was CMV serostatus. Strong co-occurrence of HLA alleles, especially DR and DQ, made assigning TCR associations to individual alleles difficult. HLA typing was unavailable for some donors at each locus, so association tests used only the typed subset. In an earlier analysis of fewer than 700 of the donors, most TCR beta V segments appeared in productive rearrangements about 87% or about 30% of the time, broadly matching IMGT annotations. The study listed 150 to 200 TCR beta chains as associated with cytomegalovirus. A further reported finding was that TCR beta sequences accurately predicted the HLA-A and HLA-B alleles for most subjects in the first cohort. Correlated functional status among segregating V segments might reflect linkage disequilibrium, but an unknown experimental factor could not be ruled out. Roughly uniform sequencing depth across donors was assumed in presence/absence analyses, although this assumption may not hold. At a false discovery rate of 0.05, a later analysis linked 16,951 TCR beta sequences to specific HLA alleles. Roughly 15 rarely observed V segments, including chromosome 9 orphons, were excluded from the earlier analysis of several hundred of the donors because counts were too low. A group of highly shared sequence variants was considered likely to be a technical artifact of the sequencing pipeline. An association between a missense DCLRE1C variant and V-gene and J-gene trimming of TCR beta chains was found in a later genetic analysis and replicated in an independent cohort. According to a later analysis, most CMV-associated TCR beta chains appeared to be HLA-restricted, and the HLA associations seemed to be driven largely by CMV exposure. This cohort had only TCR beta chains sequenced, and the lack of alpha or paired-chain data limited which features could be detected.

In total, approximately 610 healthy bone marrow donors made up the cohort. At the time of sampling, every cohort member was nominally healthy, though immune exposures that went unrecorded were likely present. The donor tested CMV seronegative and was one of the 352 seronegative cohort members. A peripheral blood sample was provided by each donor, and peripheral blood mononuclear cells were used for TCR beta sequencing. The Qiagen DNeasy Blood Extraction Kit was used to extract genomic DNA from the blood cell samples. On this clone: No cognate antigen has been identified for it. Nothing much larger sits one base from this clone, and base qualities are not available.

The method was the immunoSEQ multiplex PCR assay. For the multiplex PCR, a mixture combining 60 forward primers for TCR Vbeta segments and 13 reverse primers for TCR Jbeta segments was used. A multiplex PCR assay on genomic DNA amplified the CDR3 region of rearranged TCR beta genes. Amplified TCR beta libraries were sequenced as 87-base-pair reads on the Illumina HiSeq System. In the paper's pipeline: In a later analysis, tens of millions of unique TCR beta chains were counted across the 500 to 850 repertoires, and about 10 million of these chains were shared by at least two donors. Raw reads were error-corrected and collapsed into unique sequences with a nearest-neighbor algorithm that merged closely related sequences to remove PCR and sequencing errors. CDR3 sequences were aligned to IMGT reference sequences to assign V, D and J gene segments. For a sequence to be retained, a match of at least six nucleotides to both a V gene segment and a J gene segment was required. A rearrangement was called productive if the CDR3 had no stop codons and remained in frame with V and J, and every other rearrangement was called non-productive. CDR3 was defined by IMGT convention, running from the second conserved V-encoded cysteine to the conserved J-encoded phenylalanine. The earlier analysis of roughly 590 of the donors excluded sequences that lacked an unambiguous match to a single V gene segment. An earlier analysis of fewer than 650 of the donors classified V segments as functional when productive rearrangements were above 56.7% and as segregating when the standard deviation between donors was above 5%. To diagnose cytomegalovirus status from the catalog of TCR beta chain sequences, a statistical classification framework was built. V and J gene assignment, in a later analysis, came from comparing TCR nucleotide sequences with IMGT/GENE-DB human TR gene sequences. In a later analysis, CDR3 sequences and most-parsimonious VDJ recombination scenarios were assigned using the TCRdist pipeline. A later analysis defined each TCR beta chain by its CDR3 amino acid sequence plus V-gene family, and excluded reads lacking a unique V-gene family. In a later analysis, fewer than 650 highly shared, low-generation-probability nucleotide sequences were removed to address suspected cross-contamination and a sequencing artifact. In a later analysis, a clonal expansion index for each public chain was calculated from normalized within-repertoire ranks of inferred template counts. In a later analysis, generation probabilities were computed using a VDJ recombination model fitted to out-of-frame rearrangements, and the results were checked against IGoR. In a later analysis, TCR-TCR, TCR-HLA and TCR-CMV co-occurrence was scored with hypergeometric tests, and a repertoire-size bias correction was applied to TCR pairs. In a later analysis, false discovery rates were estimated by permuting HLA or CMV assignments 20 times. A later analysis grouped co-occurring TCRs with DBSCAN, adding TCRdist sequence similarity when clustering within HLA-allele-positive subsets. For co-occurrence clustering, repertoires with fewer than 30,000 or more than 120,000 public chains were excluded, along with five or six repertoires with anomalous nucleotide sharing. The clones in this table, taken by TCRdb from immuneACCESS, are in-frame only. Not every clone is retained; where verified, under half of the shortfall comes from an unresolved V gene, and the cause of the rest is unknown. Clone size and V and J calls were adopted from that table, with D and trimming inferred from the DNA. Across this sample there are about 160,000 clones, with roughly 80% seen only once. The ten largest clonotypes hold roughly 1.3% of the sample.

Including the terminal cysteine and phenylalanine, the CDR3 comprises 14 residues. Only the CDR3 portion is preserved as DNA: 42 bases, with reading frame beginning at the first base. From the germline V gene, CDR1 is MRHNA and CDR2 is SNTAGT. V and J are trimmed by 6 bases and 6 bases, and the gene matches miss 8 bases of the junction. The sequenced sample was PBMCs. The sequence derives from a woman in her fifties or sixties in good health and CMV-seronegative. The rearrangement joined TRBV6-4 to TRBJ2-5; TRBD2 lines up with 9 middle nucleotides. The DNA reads TGTGCCAGCAGCCCCGCGGGGGGGTCGAAGACCCAGTACTTC. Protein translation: CASSPAGGSKTQYF.